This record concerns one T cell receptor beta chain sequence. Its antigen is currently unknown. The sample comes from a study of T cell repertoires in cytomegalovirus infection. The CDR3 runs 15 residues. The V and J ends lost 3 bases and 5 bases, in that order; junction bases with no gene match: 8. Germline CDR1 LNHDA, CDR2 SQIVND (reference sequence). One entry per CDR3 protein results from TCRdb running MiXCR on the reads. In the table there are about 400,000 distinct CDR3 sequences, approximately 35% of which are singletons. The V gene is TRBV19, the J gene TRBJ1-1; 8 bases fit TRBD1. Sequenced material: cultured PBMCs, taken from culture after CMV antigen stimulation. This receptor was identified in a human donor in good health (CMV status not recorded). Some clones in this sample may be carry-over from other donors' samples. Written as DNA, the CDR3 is TGTGCCAGTAGTATCTCCCCTACAGGGGGAACTGAAGCTTTCTTT. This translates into CASSISPTGGTEAFF.